A single sample gave rise to the 2 T cell receptor beta chains below, sequenced in a study of blood T cell repertoires in COVID-19. Sequencing was performed with immunoSEQ multiplex PCR; in TCRdb, only in-frame clones are kept and a portion is missing. The profile covers 290,000 or so clones, with 80% to 95% appearing a single time and about 2.2% taken by the ten largest. Material for sequencing was peripheral blood. The receptors here all came from a woman aged 25-40 years with COVID-19, enrolled during active disease.

This chain links TRBV27 with TRBJ1-5; TRBD1 might be the D (5 bases). The germline gives CDR1 MNHEY, CDR2 SMNVEV (reference sequence). The CDR3 runs 12 residues. Trimming took 3 bases from V and 9 from J, leaving 9 bases between them. Here the CDR3 reads CASSFWGGPQHF. The CDR3 coding sequence is TGTGCCAGCAGTTTTTGGGGGGGGCCCCAGCATTTT.

V and J are TRBV11-3 and TRBJ2-3; maybe TRBD2 (6 bases). The ends were cut back, 4 bases at V and 3 bases at J, with 14 bases in the middle. The CDR3 covers 15 residues. CDR1 is SGHNT and CDR2 is YENEEA in the germline V gene. The CDR3 here is CASSSRAGGTDTQYF. The CDR3 bases are TGTGCCAGCAGCTCGCGGGCTGGGGGGACAGATACGCAGTATTTT.